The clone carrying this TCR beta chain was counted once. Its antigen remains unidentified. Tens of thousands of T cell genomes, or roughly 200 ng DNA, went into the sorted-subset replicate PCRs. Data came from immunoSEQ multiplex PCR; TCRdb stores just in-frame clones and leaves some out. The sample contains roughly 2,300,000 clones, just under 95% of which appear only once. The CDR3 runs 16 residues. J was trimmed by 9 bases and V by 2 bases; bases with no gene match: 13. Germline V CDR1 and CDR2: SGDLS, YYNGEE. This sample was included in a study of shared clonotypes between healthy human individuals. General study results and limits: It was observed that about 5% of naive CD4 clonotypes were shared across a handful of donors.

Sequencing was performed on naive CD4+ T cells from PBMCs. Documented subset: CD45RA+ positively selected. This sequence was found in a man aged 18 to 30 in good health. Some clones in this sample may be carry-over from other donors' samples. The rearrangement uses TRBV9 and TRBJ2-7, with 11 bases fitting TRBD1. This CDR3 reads CASSVNAGTGGERQYF. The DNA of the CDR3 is TGTGCCAGCAGCGTTAATGCCGGGACAGGGGGAGAAAGGCAGTACTTC. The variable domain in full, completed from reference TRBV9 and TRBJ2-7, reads DSGVTQTPKHLITATGQRVTLRCSPRSGDLSVYWYQQSLDQGLQFLIQYYNGEERAKGNILERFSAQQFPDLHSELNLSSLELGDSALYFCASSVNAGTGGERQYFGPGTRLTVT.